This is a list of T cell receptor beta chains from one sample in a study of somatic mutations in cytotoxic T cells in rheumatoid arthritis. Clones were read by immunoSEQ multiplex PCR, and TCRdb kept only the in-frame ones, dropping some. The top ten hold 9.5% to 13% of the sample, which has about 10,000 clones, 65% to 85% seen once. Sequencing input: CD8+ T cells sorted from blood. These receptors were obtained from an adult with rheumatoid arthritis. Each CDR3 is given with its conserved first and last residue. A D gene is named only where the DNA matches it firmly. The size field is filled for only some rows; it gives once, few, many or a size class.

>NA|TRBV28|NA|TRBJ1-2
CASSYELEGGYTF
TGTGCCAGCAGCTACGAATTGGAGGGTGGCTACACCTTC
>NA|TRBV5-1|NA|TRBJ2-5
CASNLSLRYQETQYF
TGCGCCAGCAACCTCTCCTTGAGGTACCAAGAGACCCAGTACTTC
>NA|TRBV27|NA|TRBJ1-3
CASSTFGESSGNTIYF
TGTGCCAGTTCCACATTCGGTGAGAGCTCTGGAAACACCATATATTTT
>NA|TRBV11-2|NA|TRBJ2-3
CASSLDMGRDTQYF
TGTGCCAGCAGCTTAGATATGGGGCGGGATACGCAGTATTTT
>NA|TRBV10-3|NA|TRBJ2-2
CAILGNTGELFF
TGTGCCATCCTAGGGAACACCGGGGAGCTGTTTTTT
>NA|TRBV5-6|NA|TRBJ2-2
CASSLIGGELFF
TGTGCCAGCAGCTTGATCGGCGGGGAGCTGTTTTTT
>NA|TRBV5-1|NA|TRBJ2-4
CASSLTRGGLAKNIQYF
TGCGCCAGCAGCTTGACCAGGGGGGGGTTGGCCAAAAACATTCAGTACTTC
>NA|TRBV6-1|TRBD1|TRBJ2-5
CASSGSGGLETQYF
TGTGCCAGCAGTGGGTCAGGGGGCTTGGAGACCCAGTACTTC
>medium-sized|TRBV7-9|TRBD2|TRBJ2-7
CASSLDAGLATYEQYF
TGTGCCAGCAGCTTAGATGCGGGACTAGCGACGTACGAGCAGTACTTC
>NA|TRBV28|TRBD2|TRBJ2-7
CASSLRGGDYYEQYF
TGTGCCAGCAGTTTACGAGGAGGGGACTACTACGAGCAGTACTTC
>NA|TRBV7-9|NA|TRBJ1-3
CASSFSGNTIYF
TGTGCCAGCAGCTTCTCTGGAAACACCATATATTTT
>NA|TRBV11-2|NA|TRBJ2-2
CASSLRGLGQTANTGELFF
TGTGCCAGCAGCTTAAGGGGACTGGGACAGACCGCGAACACCGGGGAGCTGTTTTTT
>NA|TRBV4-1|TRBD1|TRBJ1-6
CASSQGTGVNSPLHF
TGCGCCAGCAGCCAAGGTACAGGGGTGAATTCACCCCTCCACTTT
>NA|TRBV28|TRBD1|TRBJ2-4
CASSFRGLAKNIQYF
TGTGCCAGCAGTTTCAGGGGGTTAGCCAAAAACATTCAGTACTTC
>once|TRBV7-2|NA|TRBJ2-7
CASRSGLSYEQYF
TGTGCCAGCAGGTCGGGGCTGTCCTACGAGCAGTACTTC
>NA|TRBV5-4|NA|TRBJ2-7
CASSGADGGYEQYF
TGTGCCAGCAGCGGTGCGGATGGGGGCTACGAGCAGTACTTC
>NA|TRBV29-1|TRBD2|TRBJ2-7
CSALAGGSYEQYF
TGCAGCGCCCTAGCGGGGGGCTCCTACGAGCAGTACTTC
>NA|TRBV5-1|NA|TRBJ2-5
CASSLSSYRASETQYF
TGCGCCAGCAGCTTGAGTTCGTACAGGGCGTCGGAGACCCAGTACTTC
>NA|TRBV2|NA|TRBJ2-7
CASSVSGSYEQYF
TGTGCCAGCAGCGTTTCGGGATCCTACGAGCAGTACTTC
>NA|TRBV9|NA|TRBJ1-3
CASSVDGRPGNTIYF
TGTGCCAGCAGCGTAGACGGTCGACCAGGAAACACCATATATTTT
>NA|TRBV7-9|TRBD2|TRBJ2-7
CASSPGRDEQYF
TGTGCCAGCAGCCCTGGGAGGGACGAGCAGTACTTC
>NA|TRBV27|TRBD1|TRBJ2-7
CASKQGASYEQYF
TGTGCCAGCAAACAGGGGGCTTCCTACGAGCAGTACTTC
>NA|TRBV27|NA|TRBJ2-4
CASSLSRLAGGKNIQYF
TGTGCCAGCAGTTTATCGAGACTCGCTGGGGGCAAAAACATTCAGTACTTC
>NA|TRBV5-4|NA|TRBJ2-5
CASSWVQYF
TGTGCCAGCAGCTGGGTGCAGTACTTC
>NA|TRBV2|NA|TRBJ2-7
CASKQEQAYEQYF
TGTGCCAGCAAACAGGAACAAGCCTACGAGCAGTACTTC
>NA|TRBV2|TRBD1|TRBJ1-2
CASSEVGTGGYYGYTF
TGTGCCAGCAGTGAAGTAGGGACAGGGGGCTACTATGGCTACACCTTC
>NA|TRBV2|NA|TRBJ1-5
CASSEGPWGWGSNQPQHF
TGTGCCAGCAGTGAAGGCCCTTGGGGGTGGGGTAGCAATCAGCCCCAGCATTTT
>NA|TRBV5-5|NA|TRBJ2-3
CASSPTTDTQYF
TGTGCCAGCAGCCCGACCACAGATACGCAGTATTTT
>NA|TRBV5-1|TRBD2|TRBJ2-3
CASTLWGGDSDTQYF
TGCGCCAGCACCCTCTGGGGGGGAGATTCAGATACGCAGTATTTT
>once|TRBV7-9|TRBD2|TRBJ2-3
CASSPSGGAIDTQYF
TGTGCCAGCAGTCCTAGCGGGGGGGCCATAGATACGCAGTATTTT
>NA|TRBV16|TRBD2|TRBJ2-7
CASSQLKRFTPTGLAVTYEQYF
TGTGCCAGCAGCCAATTGAAGAGATTTACGCCTACCGGACTAGCGGTTACCTACGAGCAGTACTTC
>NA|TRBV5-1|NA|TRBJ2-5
CASSLALGPIQETQYF
TGCGCCAGCAGCTTGGCCCTGGGACCTATCCAAGAGACCCAGTACTTC
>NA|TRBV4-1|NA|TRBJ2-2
CASSQDIVPGELFF
TGCGCCAGCAGCCAAGATATCGTGCCCGGGGAGCTGTTTTTT
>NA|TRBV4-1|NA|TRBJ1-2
CASSPLPPDSINYGYTF
TGCGCCAGCAGCCCACTCCCCCCTGACTCGATTAACTATGGCTACACCTTC
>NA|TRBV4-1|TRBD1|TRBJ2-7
CASSHRTGESYEQYF
TGCGCCAGCAGCCACCGGACAGGGGAAAGCTACGAGCAGTACTTC
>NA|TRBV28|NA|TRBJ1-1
CASRSRGGNTEAFF
TGTGCCAGCAGGTCGCGGGGCGGCAACACTGAAGCTTTCTTT
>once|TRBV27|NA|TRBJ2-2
CASGRGLNTGELFF
TGTGCCAGCGGGCGGGGCCTGAACACCGGGGAGCTGTTTTTT
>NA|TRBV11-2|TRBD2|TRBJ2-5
CASSFLAGDLPSETQYF
TGTGCCAGCAGCTTTCTAGCGGGTGATTTACCATCGGAGACCCAGTACTTC
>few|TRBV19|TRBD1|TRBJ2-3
CASSIVAGQGADTQYF
TGTGCCAGTAGTATTGTAGCGGGACAGGGGGCAGATACGCAGTATTTT
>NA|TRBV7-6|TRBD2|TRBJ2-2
CASSRPGGLHNTGELFF
TGTGCCAGCAGCCGCCCGGGGGGATTACATAACACCGGGGAGCTGTTTTTT
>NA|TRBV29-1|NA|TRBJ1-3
CSVVAVDSGNTIYF
TGCAGCGTTGTCGCCGTGGACTCTGGAAACACCATATATTTT
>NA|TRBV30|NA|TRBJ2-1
CAWSVRPRSSYNEQFF
TGTGCCTGGAGTGTACGACCGCGGAGCTCCTACAATGAGCAGTTCTTC
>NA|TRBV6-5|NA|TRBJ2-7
CASSYSGIYEQYF
TGTGCCAGCAGTTACTCTGGCATTTACGAGCAGTACTTC
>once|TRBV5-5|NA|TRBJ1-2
CASSLLGEIYGYTF
TGTGCCAGCAGCTTGTTAGGGGAAATCTATGGCTACACCTTC
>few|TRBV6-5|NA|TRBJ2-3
CASSYRETDTQYF
TGTGCCAGCAGTTACCGGGAGACGGATACGCAGTATTTT